What follows describes a single T cell receptor (beta chain). Its antigen remains unidentified. The entry originates in a study of T cell repertoires in cytomegalovirus infection. TCRdb reprocessed the reads via MiXCR and lists one record per CDR3 protein. The profile shows a few hundred thousand distinct CDR3 sequences, about 34% of them singletons. Whole-study findings and limits: Within the response measured ex vivo, HLA-C-restricted CMV-specific TCR beta clonotypes were dominant. Accumulated public TCR beta family frequency recognized individuals carrying CMV together with the relevant HLA.

V lost 0 bases to trimming and J lost 4 bases, with 11 bases between them. CDR1 and CDR2 (germline): SGHKS, YYEKEE (reference sequence). The CDR3 is made up of 14 amino acids. The source material was cultured PBMCs, sampled from culture after CMV antigen stimulation. This sequence originates from a human donor in good health (CMV status not recorded). Some clones in this sample may be carry-over from other donors' samples. The V call is TRBV5-5, the J call TRBJ2-7; the D gene is possibly TRBD2 (6 bases). CDR3 in DNA: TGTGCCAGCAGCTTGGCGACTAGGGGATACGAGCAGTACTTC. Protein: CASSLATRGYEQYF.